This TCR beta chain derives from a study of OX40 agonist ivuxolimab in advanced cancers. The wider study: Dosing consisted of intravenous ivuxolimab at 0.01 to 10 mg/kg every 2 weeks. Points from the study as a whole: Among the nonresponders, some also had low normalized T-cell clonal expansion.

As for this clone: As yet, its antigen is unknown.

Germline V gene lookup returns CDR1 SGHTA and CDR2 FQGTGA. The CDR3 has 15 residues. With V trimmed by 5 bases and J by 8 bases, 7 bases remained unmatched. Profiled with immunoSEQ multiplex PCR; TCRdb holds only in-frame clones, not every one. The sample contains 65,000 to 95,000 clones, around 88% of which appear only once. The starting material was CD4+ or CD8+ T cells sorted from blood, obtained in a trial of the OX40 agonist ivuxolimab. The genes are TRBV7-3 and TRBJ2-1, with TRBD2 matching 12 bases. The source is an adult with an advanced solid tumor such as melanoma, head and neck, liver or kidney cancer. The CDR3 spells CASSQTSGSQYEQFF. For the CDR3, the DNA is TGTGCCAGCAGCCAGACTAGCGGGAGTCAGTATGAGCAGTTCTTC.